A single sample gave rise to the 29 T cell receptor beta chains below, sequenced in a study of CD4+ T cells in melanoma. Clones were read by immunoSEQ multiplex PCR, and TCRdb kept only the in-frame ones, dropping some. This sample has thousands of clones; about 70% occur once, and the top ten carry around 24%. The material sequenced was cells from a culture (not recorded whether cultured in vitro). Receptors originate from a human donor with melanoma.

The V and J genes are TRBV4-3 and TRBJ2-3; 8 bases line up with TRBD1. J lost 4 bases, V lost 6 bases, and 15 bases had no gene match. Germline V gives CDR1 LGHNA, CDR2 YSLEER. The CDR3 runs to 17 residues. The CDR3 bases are TGCGCCAGCAGTCCCTGGACAGGGAGCTTTGGGGCAGATACGCAGTATTTT. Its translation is CASSPWTGSFGADTQYF.

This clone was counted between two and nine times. The CDR3 DNA follows: TGTGCCTCCTCGGGACAGGGGGGGAGTAACTATGGCTACACCTTC. Residues: CASSGQGGSNYGYTF. The V call is TRBV30, the J call TRBJ1-2, with 11 bases lining up with TRBD1. The CDR3 consists of 15 residues. Germline V gene lookup returns CDR1 GTSNPN and CDR2 SVGIG (reference sequence). The junction had 8 bases not matched to a gene; V was cut back by 7 bases and J by 1 base.

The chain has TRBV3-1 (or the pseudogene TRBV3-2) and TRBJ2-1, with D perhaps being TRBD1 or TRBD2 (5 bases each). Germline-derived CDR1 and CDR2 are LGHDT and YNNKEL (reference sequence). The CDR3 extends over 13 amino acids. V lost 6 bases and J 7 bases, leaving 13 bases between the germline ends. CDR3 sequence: CASRGDGANEQFF. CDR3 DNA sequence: TGTGCCAGCAGGGGGGATGGGGCGAATGAGCAGTTCTTC.

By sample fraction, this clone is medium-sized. CDR3 sequence: CASSTGGWTQYF. CDR3 nucleotide sequence: TGTGCCAGCAGCACGGGAGGATGGACCCAGTACTTC. The chain uses TRBV28 and TRBJ2-5, with TRBD2 identical over 7 bases. CDR3 size: 12 residues. V lost 6 bases to trimming and J lost 7 bases; unmatched junction nucleotides: 5. Germline CDR1 and CDR2: MDHEN and SYDVKM.

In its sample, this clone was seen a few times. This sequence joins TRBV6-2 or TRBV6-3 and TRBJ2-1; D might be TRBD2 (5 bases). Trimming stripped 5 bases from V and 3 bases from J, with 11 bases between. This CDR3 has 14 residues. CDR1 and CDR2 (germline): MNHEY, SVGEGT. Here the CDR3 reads CASSRDGNYNEQFF. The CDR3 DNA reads TGTGCCAGCAGTCGCGACGGGAACTACAATGAGCAGTTCTTC.

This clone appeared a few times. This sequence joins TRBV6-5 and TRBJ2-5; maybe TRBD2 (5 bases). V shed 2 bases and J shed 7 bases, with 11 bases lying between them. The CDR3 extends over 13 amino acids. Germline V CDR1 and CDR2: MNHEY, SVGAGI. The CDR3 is CASSYGLGGTQYF. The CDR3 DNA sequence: TGTGCCAGCAGTTACGGACTCGGAGGGACCCAGTACTTC.

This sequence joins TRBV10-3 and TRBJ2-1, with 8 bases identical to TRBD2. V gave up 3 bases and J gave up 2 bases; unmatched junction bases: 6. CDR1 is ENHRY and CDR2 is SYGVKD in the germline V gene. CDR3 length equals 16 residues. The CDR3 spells CAISDRSGATYNEQFF. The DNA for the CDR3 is TGTGCCATCAGTGATCGTAGCGGGGCCACCTACAATGAGCAGTTCTTC.

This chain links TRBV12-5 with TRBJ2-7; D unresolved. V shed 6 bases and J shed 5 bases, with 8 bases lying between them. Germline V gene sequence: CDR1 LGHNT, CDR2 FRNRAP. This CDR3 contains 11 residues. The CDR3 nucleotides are TGTGCTAGTGGCTACGACCACGAGCAGTACTTC. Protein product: CASGYDHEQYF.

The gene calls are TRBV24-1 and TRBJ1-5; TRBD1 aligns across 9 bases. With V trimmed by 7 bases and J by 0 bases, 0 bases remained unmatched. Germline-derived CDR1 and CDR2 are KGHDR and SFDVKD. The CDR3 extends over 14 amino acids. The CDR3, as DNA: TGTGCCACCAGGGGACAGGGTAGCAATCAGCCCCAGCATTTT. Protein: CATRGQGSNQPQHF.

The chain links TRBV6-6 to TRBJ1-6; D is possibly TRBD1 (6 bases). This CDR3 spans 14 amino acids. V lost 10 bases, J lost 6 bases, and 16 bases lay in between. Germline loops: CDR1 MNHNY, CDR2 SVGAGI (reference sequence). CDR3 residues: CAISSGHSNSPLHF. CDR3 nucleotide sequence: TGTGCCATCTCGTCGGGACACAGTAATTCACCCCTCCACTTT.

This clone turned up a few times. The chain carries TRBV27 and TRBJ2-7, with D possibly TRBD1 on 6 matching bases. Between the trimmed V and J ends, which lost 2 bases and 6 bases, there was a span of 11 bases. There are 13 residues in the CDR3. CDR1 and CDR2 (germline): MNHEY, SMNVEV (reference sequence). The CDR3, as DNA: TGTGCCAGCAGTTTAAACCGACAGGCCGAGCAGTACTTC. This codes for CASSLNRQAEQYF.

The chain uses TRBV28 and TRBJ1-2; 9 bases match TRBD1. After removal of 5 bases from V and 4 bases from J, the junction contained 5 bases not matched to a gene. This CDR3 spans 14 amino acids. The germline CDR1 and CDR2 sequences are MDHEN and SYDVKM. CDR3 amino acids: CASSPPTGGYGYTF. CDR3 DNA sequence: TGTGCCAGCAGTCCTCCGACAGGGGGCTATGGCTACACCTTC.

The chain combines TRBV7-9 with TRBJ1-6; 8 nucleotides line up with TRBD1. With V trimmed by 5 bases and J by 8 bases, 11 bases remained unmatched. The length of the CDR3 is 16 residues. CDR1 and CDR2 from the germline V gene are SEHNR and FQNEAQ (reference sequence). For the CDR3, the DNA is TGTGCCAGCAGCCTAATACCGACAGGGGTCGATTCACCCCTCCACTTT. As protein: CASSLIPTGVDSPLHF.

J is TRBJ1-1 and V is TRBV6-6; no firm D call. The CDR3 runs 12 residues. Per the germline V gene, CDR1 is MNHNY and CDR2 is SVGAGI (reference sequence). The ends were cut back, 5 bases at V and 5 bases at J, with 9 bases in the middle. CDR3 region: CASSGGGTEAFF. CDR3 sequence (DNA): TGTGCCAGCAGTGGAGGTGGGACTGAAGCTTTCTTT.

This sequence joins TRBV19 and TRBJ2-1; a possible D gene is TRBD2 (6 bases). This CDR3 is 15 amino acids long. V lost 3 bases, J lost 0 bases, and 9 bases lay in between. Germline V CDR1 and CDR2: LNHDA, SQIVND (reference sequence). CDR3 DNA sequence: TGTGCCAGTAGTATCGGGAGCCTCTCCTACAATGAGCAGTTCTTC. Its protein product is CASSIGSLSYNEQFF. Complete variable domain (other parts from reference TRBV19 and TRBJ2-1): DGGITQSPKYLFRKEGQNVTLSCEQNLNHDAMYWYRQDPGQGLRLIYYSQIVNDFQKGDIAEGYSVSREKKESFPLTVTSAQKNPTAFYLCASSIGSLSYNEQFFGPGTRLTVL.

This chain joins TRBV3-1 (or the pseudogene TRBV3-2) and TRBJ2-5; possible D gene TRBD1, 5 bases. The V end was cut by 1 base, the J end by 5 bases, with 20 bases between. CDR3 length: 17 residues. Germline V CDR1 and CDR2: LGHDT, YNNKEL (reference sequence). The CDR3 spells CASSQAFPRQGRETQYF. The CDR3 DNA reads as TGTGCCAGCAGCCAAGCCTTCCCCCGGCAGGGTCGGGAGACCCAGTACTTC.

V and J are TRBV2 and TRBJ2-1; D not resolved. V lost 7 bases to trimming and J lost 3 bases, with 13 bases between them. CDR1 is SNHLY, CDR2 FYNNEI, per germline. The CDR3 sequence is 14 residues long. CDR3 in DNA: TGTGCCAGCAATAGCAGGACGGACTACAATGAGCAGTTCTTC. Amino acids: CASNSRTDYNEQFF.

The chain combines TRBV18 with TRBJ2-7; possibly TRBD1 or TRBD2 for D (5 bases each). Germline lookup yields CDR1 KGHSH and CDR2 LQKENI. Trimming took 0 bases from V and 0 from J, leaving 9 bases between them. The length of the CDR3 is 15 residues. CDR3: CASSPPGPGSYEQYF. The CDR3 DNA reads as TGTGCCAGCTCACCACCGGGACCGGGCTCCTACGAGCAGTACTTC.

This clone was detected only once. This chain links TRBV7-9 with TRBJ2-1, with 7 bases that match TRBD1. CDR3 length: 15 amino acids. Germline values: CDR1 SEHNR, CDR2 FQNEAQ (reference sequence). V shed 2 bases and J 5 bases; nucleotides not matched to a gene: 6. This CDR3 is CASSLYGTADNEQFF. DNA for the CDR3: TGTGCCAGCAGCTTATATGGGACAGCAGACAATGAGCAGTTCTTC.

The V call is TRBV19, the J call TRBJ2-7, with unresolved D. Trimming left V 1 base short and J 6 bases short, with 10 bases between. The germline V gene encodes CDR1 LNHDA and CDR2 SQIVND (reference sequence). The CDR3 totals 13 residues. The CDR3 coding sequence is TGTGCCAGTAGTATAGTATTCGATGGCGAGCAGTACTTC. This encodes CASSIVFDGEQYF. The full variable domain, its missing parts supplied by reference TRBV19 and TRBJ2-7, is DGGITQSPKYLFRKEGQNVTLSCEQNLNHDAMYWYRQDPGQGLRLIYYSQIVNDFQKGDIAEGYSVSREKKESFPLTVTSAQKNPTAFYLCASSIVFDGEQYFGPGTRLTVT.

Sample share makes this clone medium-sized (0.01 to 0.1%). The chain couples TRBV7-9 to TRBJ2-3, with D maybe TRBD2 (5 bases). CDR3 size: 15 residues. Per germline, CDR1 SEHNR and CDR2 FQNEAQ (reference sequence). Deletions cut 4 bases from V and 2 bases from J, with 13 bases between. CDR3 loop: CASSSSTGNTDTQYF. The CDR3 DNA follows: TGTGCCAGCAGCTCATCGACGGGAAACACAGATACGCAGTATTTT. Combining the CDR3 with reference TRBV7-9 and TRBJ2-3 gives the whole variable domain DTGVSQNPRHKITKRGQNVTFRCDPISEHNRLYWYRQTLGQGPEFLTYFQNEAQLEKSRLLSDRFSAERPKGSFSTLEIQRTEQGDSAMYLCASSSSTGNTDTQYFGPGTRLTVL.

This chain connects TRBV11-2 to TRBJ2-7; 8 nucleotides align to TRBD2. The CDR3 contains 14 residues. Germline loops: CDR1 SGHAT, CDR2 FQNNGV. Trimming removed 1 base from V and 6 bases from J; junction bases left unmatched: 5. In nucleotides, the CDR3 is TGTGCCAGCAGCTTAGCCGGGGGGGTGAGCGAGCAGTACTTC. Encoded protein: CASSLAGGVSEQYF.

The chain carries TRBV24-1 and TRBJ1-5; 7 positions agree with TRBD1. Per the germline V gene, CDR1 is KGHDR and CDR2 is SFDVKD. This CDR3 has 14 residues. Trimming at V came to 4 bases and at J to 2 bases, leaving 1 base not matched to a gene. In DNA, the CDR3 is TGTGCCACCAGTGAGGGGACAGGCAATCAGCCCCAGCATTTT. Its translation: CATSEGTGNQPQHF.

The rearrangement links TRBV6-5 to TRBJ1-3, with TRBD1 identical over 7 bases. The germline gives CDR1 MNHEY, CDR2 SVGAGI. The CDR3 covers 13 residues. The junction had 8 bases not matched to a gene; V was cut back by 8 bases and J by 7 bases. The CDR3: CASGSQGTNTIYF. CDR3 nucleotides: TGTGCCAGCGGCTCACAGGGGACGAACACCATATATTTT.

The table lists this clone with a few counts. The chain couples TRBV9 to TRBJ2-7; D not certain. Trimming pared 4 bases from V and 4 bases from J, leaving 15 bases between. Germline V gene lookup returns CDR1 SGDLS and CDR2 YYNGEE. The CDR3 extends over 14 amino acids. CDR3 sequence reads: CASSSSDLSYEQYF. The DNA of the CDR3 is TGTGCCAGCAGCTCATCGGACCTCTCTTACGAGCAGTACTTC. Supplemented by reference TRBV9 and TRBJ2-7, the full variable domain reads DSGVTQTPKHLITATGQRVTLRCSPRSGDLSVYWYQQSLDQGLQFLIQYYNGEERAKGNILERFSAQQFPDLHSELNLSSLELGDSALYFCASSSSDLSYEQYFGPGTRLTVT.

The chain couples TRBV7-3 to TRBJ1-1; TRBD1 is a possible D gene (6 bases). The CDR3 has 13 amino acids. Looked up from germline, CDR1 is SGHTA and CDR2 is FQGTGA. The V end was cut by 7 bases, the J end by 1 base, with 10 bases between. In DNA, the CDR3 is TGTGCCAGCAACTCGGGACAGAACACTGAAGCTTTCTTT. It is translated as CASNSGQNTEAFF.

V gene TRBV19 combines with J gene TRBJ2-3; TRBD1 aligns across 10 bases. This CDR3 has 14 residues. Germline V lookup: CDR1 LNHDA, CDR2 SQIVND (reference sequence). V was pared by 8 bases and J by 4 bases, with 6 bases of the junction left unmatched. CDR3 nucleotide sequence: TGTGCCAGTGAGACGGGACAGGGGTCAGATACGCAGTATTTT. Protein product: CASETGQGSDTQYF.

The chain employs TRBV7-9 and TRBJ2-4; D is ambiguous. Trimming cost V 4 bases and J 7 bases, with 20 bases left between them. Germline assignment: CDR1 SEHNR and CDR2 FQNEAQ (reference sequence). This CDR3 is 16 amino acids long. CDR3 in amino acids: CASSSLTDVLGNIQYF. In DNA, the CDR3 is TGTGCCAGCAGCTCTCTTACGGACGTATTAGGGAACATTCAGTACTTC.

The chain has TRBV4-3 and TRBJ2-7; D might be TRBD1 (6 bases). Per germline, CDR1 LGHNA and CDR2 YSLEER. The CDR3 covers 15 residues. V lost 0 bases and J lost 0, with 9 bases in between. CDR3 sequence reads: CASSQDKQGSYEQYF. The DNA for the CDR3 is TGCGCCAGCAGCCAAGATAAACAGGGCTCCTACGAGCAGTACTTC.